The sample holds many counts of the clone carrying this TCR beta chain. Its antigen is unknown. In the original workflow: Variation in CDR3 across clinicopathological groups served as the basis for constructing a distant-metastasis classifier in papillary thyroid cancer. TCRdb redid the clone calls on the PCR reads using MiXCR. The V and J calls come from TCRdb's annotation, not from the publication. The table lists some 5,200 clones, about 30% of them singletons. CDR1 SGHNT and CDR2 YENEEA come from the germline V gene. The CDR3 covers 15 residues. V lost 5 bases and J lost 4; bases outside the gene matches: 8. The data were taken from a study of metastatic and nonmetastatic thyroid tumors. About the research overall: Across blood and tumor or nodule tissue, repertoires from malignant and benign thyroid patients were compared with one another. General study findings and limits: Reportedly, malignant thyroid tumors had significantly higher TCR beta diversity than benign nodules, in blood and tumor.

Every patient was untreated before thyroid surgery. The sample taken for sequencing was adjacent normal tissue. This TCR derives from a female donor with papillary thyroid cancer or a benign thyroid nodule (not recorded which). Some clones in this sample may be carry-over from other donors' samples. V usage is TRBV11-3 and J usage is TRBJ2-5; 9 positions match TRBD1. CDR3 sequence reads: CASSRTTGGRETQYF. The CDR3, as DNA: TGTGCCAGCAGCCGTACCACAGGGGGCCGAGAGACCCAGTACTTC.